This TCR beta chain was identified during a study of blood T cell repertoires in COVID-19. Study-wide context: COVID-19 samples collected from the United States, Italy and Spain covered acute and convalescent phases. Sample material is recorded as cDNA or gDNA derived from T cells, B-cell-depleted T cells, or PBMCs.

Per the authors' pipeline: Scientists estimated how many nucleated cells there were by amplifying reference gene primers. Assay used: immunoSEQ multiplex PCR; TCRdb lists only in-frame clones, some missing. Clone size and the V and J calls come from that table; the DNA yielded D and trimming. This table has around 120,000 clones, about 79% appearing once. V shed 2 bases, J shed 4 bases, and the junction held 2 bases outside the gene matches. CDR3 length: 13 residues. The germline V gene has CDR1 SGHKS and CDR2 YYEKEE (reference sequence). This clone was observed once. Source material: peripheral blood. The chain carries TRBV5-5 and TRBJ2-7, with 8 bases matching TRBD1. The receptor was derived from a man aged 65 to 85 with acute or convalescent COVID-19. The CDR3, as DNA: TGTGCCAGCAGCTTCAGGGGGCGGTACGAGCAGTACTTC. Translation gives CASSFRGRYEQYF.